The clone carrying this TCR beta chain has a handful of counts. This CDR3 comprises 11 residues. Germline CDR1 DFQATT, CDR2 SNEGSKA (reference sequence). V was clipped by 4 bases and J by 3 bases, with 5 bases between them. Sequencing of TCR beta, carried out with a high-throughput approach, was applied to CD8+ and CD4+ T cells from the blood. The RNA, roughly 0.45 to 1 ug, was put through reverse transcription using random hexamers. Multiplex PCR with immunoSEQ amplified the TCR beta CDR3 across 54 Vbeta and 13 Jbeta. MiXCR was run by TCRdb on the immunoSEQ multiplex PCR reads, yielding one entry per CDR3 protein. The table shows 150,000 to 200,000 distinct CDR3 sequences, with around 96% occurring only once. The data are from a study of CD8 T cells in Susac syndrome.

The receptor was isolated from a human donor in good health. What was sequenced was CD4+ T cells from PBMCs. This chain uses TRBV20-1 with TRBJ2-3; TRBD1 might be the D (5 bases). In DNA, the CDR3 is TGCAGTGCTACAGGGACAGATACGCAGTATTTT. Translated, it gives CSATGTDTQYF.